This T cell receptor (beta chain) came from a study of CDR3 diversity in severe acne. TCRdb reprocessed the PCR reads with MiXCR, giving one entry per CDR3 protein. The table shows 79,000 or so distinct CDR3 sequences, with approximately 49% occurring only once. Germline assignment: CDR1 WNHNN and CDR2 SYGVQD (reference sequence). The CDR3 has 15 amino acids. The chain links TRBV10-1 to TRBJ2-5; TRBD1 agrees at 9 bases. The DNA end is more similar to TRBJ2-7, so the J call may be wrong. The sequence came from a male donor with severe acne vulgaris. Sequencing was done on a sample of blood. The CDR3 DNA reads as TGCGCCAGCAAAAGTCCGGGACAGGGTTGGTACGAGCAGTACTTC. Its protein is CASKSPGQGWYEQYF.